This TCR beta chain was sequenced in a study of blood T cell repertoires in COVID-19 (dated by TCRdb to about 2020). A note on the overall study: Samples covering the acute and convalescent phases of COVID-19 were provided by collaborators in the United States, Italy and Spain. The samples were drawn from two sources: the first 160 participants of the ongoing ImmuneRACE study, and 1,254 subjects contributed by 6 global collaborators. HLA class I and class II types, where available, came from metadata supplied by the sample provider rather than from assay-based typing. The material from the prospective study consisted of cDNA or gDNA derived from T cells, B-cell-depleted T cells, or PBMCs. Subjects who had been exposed to COVID-19, were actively infected with it, or had recovered from it provided the deeply sampled blood TCRbeta repertoires that made up the dataset. A freely available public database, intended as a resource for researchers studying the immune response to SARS-CoV-2, is where the repertoires were released. The sample metadata nearly always contained a de-identified subject ID, COVID-19 status, age in years and sex.

V drops 6 bases and J drops 5 bases, leaving 14 bases in between. The germline V gene encodes CDR1 SNHLY and CDR2 FYNNEI. From cysteine to phenylalanine, the CDR3 is 14 amino acids long. Just CDR3 DNA is preserved here, 42 bases in frame from base 1. TCRbeta CDR3 regions were amplified from genomic DNA using the immunoSEQ Assay, a bias-controlled multiplex PCR. The study's own analysis went as follows. The number of nucleated cells in each sample was estimated by amplification of reference gene primers within the assay. To quantify the absolute abundance of each unique TCRbeta CDR3 rearrangement, sequence reads were collapsed and filtered. For each sample, productive Simpson clonality was calculated as the square root of Simpson's diversity index across productive rearrangements. Not all clones reach the TCRdb copy of this immuneACCESS table, which keeps in-frame sequences only. Checked studies attribute under half of the gap to unresolved V genes and leave the rest unexplained. V, J and clone size reflect that table, while D and trimming were determined from the DNA. The sample records around 190,000 clones, approximately 80% of which are singletons. The top ten constitute roughly 8.7% of the sample.

What the study reported, not specific to this receptor: The amount of clinical and demographic metadata varied by source and participant and was provided uncurated.

Whole blood was collected in K2EDTA tubes by collaborating institutions according to the institutions' own protocols. Collaborator samples were shipped for TCRbeta analysis as frozen whole blood, isolated PBMCs, or DNA extracted from either sample type. As to this clone: Its antigen has not been determined. Per-base quality was not reported, and no clone a single base away is much larger than it.

This sequence was found in a woman in her fifties or sixties with active or convalescent COVID-19. The sample was peripheral blood. The chain is encoded by TRBV2 joined to TRBJ1-5; too little of a D gene remains to name it. The CDR3 is CASSDRVRDQPQHF. The nucleotide sequence is given as TGTGCCAGCAGCGACCGGGTACGCGATCAGCCCCAGCATTTT.